This T cell receptor beta chain was sequenced for a study of TIL therapy for anti-PD-1-resistant metastatic lung cancer. The immunoSEQ assay was v3. Each library reached roughly 2 million read pairs, or about 4.5-6.5 million at deep level. Here immunoSEQ multiplex PCR was the method, and the copy in TCRdb shows in-frame clones only, minus some. The sample has about 20,000 clones; around 70% are singletons. This clone was seen a few times. What it recognizes is unknown. CDR1 and CDR2 from the germline V gene are ENHRY and SYGVKD. The CDR3 spans 14 residues. V was cut by 8 bases and J by 0 bases, with 12 bases left in between. Noted time point: pre-treatment sample, taken before nivolumab and TIL therapy. Regarding the study as a whole: TIL clonotype persistence in blood showed no apparent association with response.

This receptor was obtained from a person between 25 and 79 years old with non-small cell lung cancer. The starting material was blood, obtained at baseline. V and J are TRBV10-3 and TRBJ2-3; D is unclear. CDR3 bases: TGTGCCATCCTCAACTATGGGAGCACAGATACGCAGTATTTT. It codes for CAILNYGSTDTQYF.